This TCR beta chain derives from a study of T cell repertoires in cytomegalovirus infection. The CDR3 contains 15 residues. CDR1 and CDR2 from the germline V gene are SGHVS and FNYEAQ. V was clipped by 4 bases and J by 5 bases; unmatched bases: 10. This clonotype showed up many times. One entry per CDR3 protein, called by TCRdb with MiXCR from the reads. The sample holds about 450,000 distinct CDR3 sequences, about 33% seen once. The genes are TRBV7-6 and TRBJ2-7; 8 nucleotides match TRBD1. This TCR was recovered from a human donor in good health (CMV status not recorded). Some clones in this sample may be carry-over from other donors' samples. The sample was PBMCs. The CDR3 nucleotides are TGTGCCAGCAGCTCCTCCCCGACAGGGGCCGACGAGCAGTACTTC. Translated, it gives CASSSSPTGADEQYF.